This TCR beta chain was identified in a study of T-cell memory formation after mild COVID-19. Across the whole study: TCR clusters largely stayed donor specific. Study-level findings and limits: Researchers found some responding clones in pre-infection memory, a sign that cross-reactive memory joined. Those CD4+ clones that contracted were mainly in CM and EM (CD8+ ones in EMRA).

TCRdb itself ran the 5' RACE reads through MiXCR, one entry per CDR3 protein. This table has about 450,000 distinct CDR3 sequences, 23% appearing once. This clonotype was recorded once. Its antigen remains unidentified. The CDR3 contains 14 residues. Germline V gene lookup returns CDR1 LGHNA and CDR2 YNFKEQ. The V segment lost 1 base and the J segment 3 bases; nucleotides outside the gene matches: 2. The specimen was PBMCs or a T cell subset sorted from them (not recorded which). The clonotype originates from an adult woman who had mild COVID-19 (a few samples of this study predate the infection). Cell type and time point are not known. The chain combines TRBV4-2 with TRBJ1-2, with 7 bases matching TRBD1. CDR3 nucleotides: TGTGCCAGCAGCCAAGTTGGGACAGACTATGGCTACACCTTC. It codes for CASSQVGTDYGYTF.